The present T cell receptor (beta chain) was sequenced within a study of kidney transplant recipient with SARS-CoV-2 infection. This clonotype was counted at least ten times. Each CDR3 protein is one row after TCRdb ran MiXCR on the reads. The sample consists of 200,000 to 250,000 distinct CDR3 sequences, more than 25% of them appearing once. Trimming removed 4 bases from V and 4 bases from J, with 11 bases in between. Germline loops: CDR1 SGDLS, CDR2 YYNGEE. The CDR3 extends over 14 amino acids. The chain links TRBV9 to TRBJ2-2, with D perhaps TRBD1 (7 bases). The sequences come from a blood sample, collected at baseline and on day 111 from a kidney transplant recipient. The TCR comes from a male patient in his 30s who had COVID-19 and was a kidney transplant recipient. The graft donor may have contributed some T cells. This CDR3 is CASSRQGGTGELFF. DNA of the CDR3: TGTGCCAGCAGCAGACAGGGAGGCACCGGGGAGCTGTTTTTT.